This T cell receptor beta chain was identified during a study of T-cell reconstitution after alpha-beta-depleted transplantation in children. Overall study findings and caveats: A year post-transplant, T-cell counts and diversity derived mostly from newly produced T cells. Alpha-beta T cells about two months after transplant reportedly derived from several hundred expanded graft clones. Surviving thymic progenitors and recipient T cells were the source of high TCRbeta diversity at day 60 in some patients.

The authors prepared the TCRbeta library with unique molecular identifiers. TCRdb reprocessed the PCR reads with MiXCR, giving one entry per CDR3 protein. The sample holds fewer than 700,000 distinct CDR3 sequences, 10% to 15% seen once. The V segment lost 6 bases and the J segment 2 bases; nucleotides outside the gene matches: 7. The germline V gene encodes CDR1 SQVTM and CDR2 ANQGSEA. The CDR3 length is 14 residues. The table lists this clonotype with a few counts. Its specificity is unknown. The source was PBMCs, mostly from graft donor cells, collected 360 days after TCRalphabeta/CD19-depleted stem cell transplant. The TCR sequence derives from a male patient under 18 who had a stem cell transplant for acute myeloid leukemia, so the T cells may come from the graft donor. The rearrangement links TRBV29-1 to TRBJ2-3; 8 bases match TRBD2. In DNA form, the CDR3 reads TGCAGCGTCTCGGAGACTAGCGCCACAGATACGCAGTATTTT. It is translated as CSVSETSATDTQYF.